This entry lists 8 T cell receptor beta chains sequenced from one sample in a study of CD8+CD57+ T cells in acquired aplastic anemia. The study profiled TCR beta VDJ and CDR3 using genomic DNA as template. TCRdb itself ran the reads through MiXCR, one entry per CDR3 protein. The table includes around 200,000 distinct CDR3 sequences, about 62% detected once. Patients picked for sequencing had shown CD8+CD57+ cell expansion detected by flow cytometry. Sequencing input: sorted CD4+, CD8+, or CD8+CD57+ T cells (not recorded which) from PBMCs. The receptors stem from a human donor with aplastic anemia.

The count of this clonotype is one. A much larger clone differs from this one at a single base, so this may be a read error. The rearrangement joins TRBV2 to TRBJ1-2, with a tentative D call TRBD1 (5 bases). The germline CDR1 and CDR2 sequences are SNHLY and FYNNEI. V lost 5 bases and J 4 bases, leaving 20 bases between the germline ends. The CDR3 spans 16 residues. CDR3 sequence reads: CASSLGARRDFYGYTF. CDR3 bases: TGTGCCAGCAGTTTAGGGGCAAGGAGGGATTTCTATGGCTACACCTTC.

The sample holds a few counts of this clonotype. V gene TRBV20-1 combines with J gene TRBJ2-7; no firm D call. This CDR3 comprises 13 residues. CDR1 is DFQATT, CDR2 SNEGSKA, per germline (reference sequence). Trimming left V 1 base short and J 5 bases short, with 12 bases between. CDR3 sequence reads: CSARAAATNEQYF. The CDR3 DNA reads as TGCAGTGCTAGAGCCGCGGCTACCAACGAGCAGTACTTC.

This chain links TRBV7-6 with TRBJ1-4, with 8 bases lining up with TRBD1. The germline gives CDR1 SGHVS, CDR2 FNYEAQ. The CDR3 extends over 14 amino acids. V was clipped by 6 bases and J by 7 bases; unmatched bases: 7. The CDR3 here is CASRSTGGSEKLFF. The CDR3 DNA sequence: TGTGCCAGCAGATCTACAGGGGGGAGTGAAAAACTGTTTTTT.

The chain employs TRBV15 and TRBJ2-3, with a weak D call TRBD1 (6 bases). Deletions cut 8 bases from V and 0 bases from J, with 12 bases between. The CDR3 has 14 amino acids. Germline V CDR1 and CDR2: LNHNV, YYDKDF (reference sequence). The CDR3 reads CATRQDPSTDTQYF. As DNA, the CDR3 is TGTGCCACCCGACAGGACCCTAGCACAGATACGCAGTATTTT.

The gene calls are TRBV2 and TRBJ1-2, with 7 bases aligning to TRBD1. V was pared by 6 bases and J by 6 bases, with 10 bases of the junction left unmatched. Germline V gene sequence: CDR1 SNHLY, CDR2 FYNNEI. The CDR3 consists of 14 residues. As DNA, the CDR3 is TGTGCCAGCAGGCGACAGGGCGAAACTCATGGCTACACCTTC. The encoded protein is CASRRQGETHGYTF.

The chain carries TRBV24-1 and TRBJ2-7; a weak D match, TRBD1 (5 bases). Trimming took 0 bases from V and 4 from J, leaving 9 bases between them. Germline assignment: CDR1 KGHDR and CDR2 SFDVKD. The CDR3 contains 14 residues. The CDR3 sequence: CATSDLDRPYEQYF. The CDR3 DNA reads as TGTGCCACCAGTGATTTGGACAGACCTTACGAGCAGTACTTC.

This clonotype was recorded a few times. This chain links TRBV10-3 with TRBJ2-1, with 10 bases matching TRBD2. Germline V gene sequence: CDR1 ENHRY, CDR2 SYGVKD. The CDR3 sequence is 14 residues long. After removal of 11 bases from V and 9 bases from J, the junction contained 13 bases not matched to a gene. DNA for the CDR3: TGTGCCGCCAGGGCCGGGACTAGCGTCGTTGAGCAGTTCTTC. Translation gives CAARAGTSVVEQFF.

This clonotype was counted at least ten times. The chain carries TRBV20-1 and TRBJ2-7, with D possibly matching TRBD1 (6 bases). V was cut by 5 bases and J by 4 bases, with 21 bases left in between. Germline CDR1 and CDR2: DFQATT and SNEGSKA (reference sequence). This CDR3 has 15 amino acids. DNA of the CDR3: TGCAGTGCTGTACACGAGGGGGATCTACAATACGAGCAGTACTTC. Its translation: CSAVHEGDLQYEQYF.